The TCR beta chain under discussion was sequenced for a study of tissue T cells after allogeneic stem cell transplantation (dated by TCRdb to 2021 to 2024). General notes on the study: If a tissue had multiple samples, a pathologist reviewed H&E sections so that samples with histologically apparent lymphocytes got priority for sequencing. Using research autopsies of patients with and without GVHD, plus mouse models of GVHD, the study profiled TCR beta repertoires across many tissues. The human arm was a prospective observational study without blinding or randomization.

Library creation used the immunoSEQ multiplex PCR assay. TCRbeta CDR3 sequencing was done by Adaptive Biotechnologies at survey depth, reporting CDR3 sequences, V/J genes, productive frequency and template counts. Amplification of TCR beta CDR3 regions was performed from genomic DNA rather than from RNA. Per the source publication's procedure: Jensen-Shannon divergence was used to quantify pairwise repertoire overlap between tissues, with a value of 1 meaning complete divergence and a value of 0 meaning identical repertoires. Based on pairwise JSD values, tissues were grouped by single-linkage agglomerative hierarchical clustering, and the results were shown as dendrograms. GLIPH2 was applied to all patient samples using simulation_depth 1000, kmer_min_depth 3, and cdr3_length_cutoff 8, and only groups with more than two unique CDR3s were retained. A standardized tissue-overlap score was generated by extrapolating Jaccard GLIPH-group overlap across patients to a standard repertoire size of 1000 clones. Linear mixed-effect models, with tissue included as a fixed effect and individual included as a random effect, were used to assess associations of diversity with clinical or experimental variables. Drawn from immuneACCESS, this table holds only the in-frame rearrangements with V and J called that TCRdb kept. Clones are partly lost; checked studies trace under half to an unresolved V gene and leave the rest unexplained. V and J calls and clone size come straight from that table; D and trimming were deduced from the DNA. This sample gives some 6,200 clones in total; roughly three fifths of them show up just once. The ten top clones hold about a fifth of the sample.

This clone was detected only a few times. Its antigen is currently not known. No base qualities exist here, and no much larger clone lies one base off it. Summary of the overall study and its limitations: Within patients, how anatomically similar tissues were was a major factor shaping TCR repertoire composition, regardless of disease or transplant status. The study did not establish which tissue TCRs were alloreactive or antigen-specific, and some clones may have been host cells that persisted. Only a few T cell clones appeared in more than one patient, yet motif-based clustering showed tissue-specific repertoire signatures that were shared between patients. For the non-GVHD comparator patients, no blood samples were available. The patient cohort was small and varied clinically, and sampling depth was recognized as a limitation. In both patients and mice, only a limited portion of the TCR repertoire detected in tissues was captured by blood and spleen T cells.

Reading the label with the study, this specimen's time point is: human tissue collected at research (rapid) autopsy. Three non-HCT comparator patients with other cancers, having at least five GI tract samples and no known GI disease at death, were selected retrospectively. Autopsy tissues, which were obtained after a median post-mortem interval of about ten hours, included GI sites from esophagus to rectum, liver, skin and lymphoid organs including spleen. Each autopsy specimen was cut in two, with one portion flash-frozen in liquid nitrogen and the remainder formalin-fixed, and the outer muscle layers of GI specimens were removed. To extract genomic DNA from frozen tissues, either the Mag-Bind Blood & Tissue DNA HDQ 96 Kit on a Chemagic 360 or the DNeasy Blood & Tissue Kit was used. Extracted DNA was further purified with the Genomic DNA Clean & Concentrator-25 kit because of concern about red blood cell contamination.

The CDR3, from cysteine to phenylalanine, totals 14 residues. Only the CDR3 DNA stays, 42 bases, in frame from base 1. A distance of 8 bases separates the germline ends of V and J, which lose 1 base and 1 base respectively. Via the germline V gene, CDR1 is SGHRS and CDR2 YFSETQ. This sequence was found in a male donor older than 55 with lung cancer. This specimen consisted of tissue from the jejunum, obtained at autopsy. Recombination connected TRBV5-1 to TRBJ1-1, with no confidently assigned D gene. This receptor has the CDR3 CASSLQWGNTEAFF. The sequence in DNA is TGCGCCAGCAGCTTGCAGTGGGGGAACACTGAAGCTTTCTTT. The variable domain in full, with residues beyond the CDR3 obtained from the reference TRBV5-1 and TRBJ1-1 genes, is KAGVTQTPRYLIKTRGQQVTLSCSPISGHRSVSWYQQTPGQGLQFLFEYFSETQRNKGNFPGRFSGRQFSNSRSEMNVSTLELGDSALYLCASSLQWGNTEAFFGQGTRLTVV.